This T cell receptor (beta chain) originates from a study of blood T cell repertoires in COVID-19. Sequencing used immunoSEQ multiplex PCR; TCRdb keeps in-frame clones, though not all of them. The repertoire holds over 200,000 clones, with over 80% as singletons. This receptor was taken from a woman aged 25-40 years with COVID-19, enrolled during active disease. The sequenced material came from peripheral blood.

DNA of the CDR3: TGCGCCAGCAGCCTCCGCGGCGGGGGCTCCTTGGATGAGCAGTTCTTC. Its translation: CASSLRGGGSLDEQFF. The V and J genes are TRBV4-3 and TRBJ2-1; D is possibly TRBD2 (7 bases). The CDR3 is 16 amino acids. CDR1 and CDR2 from the germline V gene are LGHNA and YSLEER. Trimming took off 4 bases at V and 8 bases at J, with 21 bases between the two ends.